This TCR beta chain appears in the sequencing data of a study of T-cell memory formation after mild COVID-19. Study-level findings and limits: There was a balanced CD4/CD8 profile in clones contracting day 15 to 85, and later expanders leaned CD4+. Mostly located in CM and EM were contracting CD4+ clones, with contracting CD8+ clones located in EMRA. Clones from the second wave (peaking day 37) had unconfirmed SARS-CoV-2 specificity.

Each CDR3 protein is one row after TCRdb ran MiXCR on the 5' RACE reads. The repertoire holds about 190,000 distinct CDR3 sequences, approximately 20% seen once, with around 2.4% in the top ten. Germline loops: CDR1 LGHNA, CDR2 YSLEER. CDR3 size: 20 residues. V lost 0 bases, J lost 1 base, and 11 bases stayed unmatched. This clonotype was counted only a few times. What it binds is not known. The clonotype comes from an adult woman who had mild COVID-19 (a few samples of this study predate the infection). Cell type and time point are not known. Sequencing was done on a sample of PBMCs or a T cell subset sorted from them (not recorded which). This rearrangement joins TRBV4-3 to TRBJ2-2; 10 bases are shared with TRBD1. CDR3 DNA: TGCGCCAGCAGCCAAGATACGACAGGGGGCGGGATAAAGAACACCGGGGAGCTGTTTTTT. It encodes CASSQDTTGGGIKNTGELFF.